One and the same sample provided the 10 T cell receptor delta chains below, sequenced in a study of Vδ1+ human thymocytes. Antigens for these TCRs are unknown. The template was reverse-transcribed extracted RNA. Multiplex PCR used pooled V-gene forward primers and a constant-region reverse primer to amplify CDR3s. TCRdb re-processed the multiplex PCR reads using CATT. The table records roughly 55,000 delta-chain clones, approximately 15% of them present only once. Study observations and caveats: In the thymus, TRG and TRD repertoires looked highly polyclonal with Gaussian CDR3 lengths.

Source material: Vdelta1+ gamma-delta thymocytes from the thymus. Subset of the sample: FACS-sorted CD3+ TCRalphabeta- TCRVdelta1+ TCRVdelta2- thymocytes. Every receptor here comes from a boy in the first two years of life who had congenital heart surgery.

J is TRDJ1 and V is TRDV1; D may be TRDD3 (8 bases). CDR3 length: 21 amino acids. The V and J ends lost 7 bases and 1 base respectively, with 34 bases between them. CDR1 is TSWWSYY, CDR2 QGS, per germline. CDR3 sequence reads: CALVPFLRTSVTGGSTDKLIF. In DNA form, the CDR3 reads TGTGCTCTTGTGCCTTTCCTACGTACCTCCGTTACTGGGGGGAGCACCGATAAACTCATCTTT.

This clone showed up just a few times. The identical CDR3 is also encoded by other nucleotide sequences in the sample. The J gene is TRDJ1, the V gene TRDV1, with D unclear. This CDR3 comprises 14 residues. Germline CDR1 is TSWWSYY and CDR2 is QGS. Trimming took 1 base from V and 0 from J, leaving 6 bases between them. Written as DNA, the CDR3 is TGTGCTCTTGGGGAACCGCTGTACACCGATAAACTCATCTTT. Its translation is CALGEPLYTDKLIF.

V and J are TRDV1 and TRDJ1; 13 bases are shared with TRDD3. The CDR3 totals 21 residues. Looked up from germline, CDR1 is TSWWSYY and CDR2 is QGS. The V gene end was trimmed by 6 bases and the J gene end by 2 bases; junction bases not matched to a gene: 21. For the CDR3, the DNA is TGTGCTCTTGGATTACGACTCCATCCTACTGGGGGATACGCAGAGACCGATAAACTCATCTTT. Translating gives CALGLRLHPTGGYAETDKLIF.

The V call is TRDV1, the J call TRDJ1; 8 bases match TRDD3. CDR3 length: 20 residues. Trimming removed 3 bases from V and 0 bases from J; junction bases left unmatched: 18. In germline, CDR1 is TSWWSYY, CDR2 QGS. CDR3 sequence: CALGDASSKPGGAYTDKLIF. The CDR3 DNA reads TGTGCTCTTGGGGACGCCTCCTCTAAGCCTGGGGGAGCATACACCGATAAACTCATCTTT.

The genes are TRDV1 and TRDJ1, with D perhaps TRDD3 (6 bases). The CDR3 covers 15 residues. The germline V and J ends were trimmed by 1 base and 3 bases, with 12 bases remaining between them. Looked up from germline, CDR1 is TSWWSYY and CDR2 is QGS. CDR3 coding DNA: TGTGCTCTTGGGGAACGGAGGGGATTCCCCGATAAACTCATCTTT. Residues: CALGERRGFPDKLIF.

The chain links TRDV1 to TRDJ1; TRDD3 matches 10 bases. CDR1 is TSWWSYY and CDR2 is QGS in the germline V gene. V lost 5 bases, J lost 8 bases, and 26 bases stayed unmatched. The CDR3 is 20 residues long. The CDR3 protein is CALGPPTTSYWGMHGLKLIF. CDR3 DNA: TGTGCTCTTGGGCCCCCTACGACTTCTTACTGGGGGATGCATGGGTTAAAACTCATCTTT.

As regards this clone: Possible read error: a much larger clone is one base away. This sample includes further DNA sequences coding for the same CDR3. This sequence joins TRAV29/DV5 and TRDJ1, with TRDD3 identical over 11 bases. CDR3 size: 22 residues. The germline gives CDR1 NSMFDY, CDR2 ISSIKDK. The chain's CDR3 is CAASALLPLSGGYISDTDKLIF. CDR3 nucleotides: TGTGCCGCAAGCGCTCTCCTACCCCTATCTGGGGGATACATTTCCGACACCGATAAACTCATCTTT.

This rearrangement joins TRDV2 to TRDJ3, with 9 bases lining up with TRDD3. CDR3 size: 18 residues. V trimming: 5 bases; J trimming: 0 bases; junction bases outside the gene matches: 7. Germline-derived CDR1 and CDR2 are GEAIGNYY and EKD. CDR3 nucleotides: TGTGCCTGTGGCTGGGGGATTCGTAGCTCCTGGGACACCCGACAGATGTTTTTC. It encodes CACGWGIRSSWDTRQMFF.

As for this clone: One end of the junction does not line up with germline, which may come from a read error. The rearrangement links TRDV1 to TRDJ1; 10 bases match TRDD3. The CDR3 is 19 residues long. CDR1 and CDR2 from the germline V gene are TSWWSYY and QGS. In DNA, the CDR3 is TGTGCTCCTGGGCCAATCGGGTACTGGGGGATTAAGTACACCGATAAACTCATCTTT. This sequence encodes CAPGPIGYWGIKYTDKLIF.

This clone was seen more than once but under ten times. The chain combines TRDV1 with TRDJ1, with 10 bases that match TRDD3. J was trimmed by 8 bases and V by 1 base; bases with no gene match: 31. This CDR3 comprises 23 residues. CDR1 is TSWWSYY, CDR2 QGS, per germline. CDR3 loop: CALGERKDILRRSGGYWNIKLIF. CDR3 coding DNA: TGTGCTCTTGGGGAACGGAAGGATATCCTACGGAGGTCTGGGGGATATTGGAATATCAAACTCATCTTT.